The present T cell receptor (beta chain) was sequenced within a study of T cells in Graves' hyperthyroidism and ophthalmopathy. Amplified TCR beta CDR3 regions came from RNA transcripts. First-round RT-PCR with HTBI primers amplified the TCR CDR3 region. MiXCR, applied by TCRdb to the multiplex PCR reads, yields one record per CDR3 protein. The top ten hold approximately 30% of the sample, which has roughly 300,000 distinct CDR3 sequences, less than 30% seen once. Trimming pared 0 bases from V and 5 bases from J, leaving 16 bases between. The germline V gene encodes CDR1 MNHEY and CDR2 SVGAGI. The CDR3 sequence is 16 residues long.

This chain uses TRBV6-5 with TRBJ2-5; D unresolved. The receptor comes from a man in his forties or fifties with Graves' hyperthyroidism that later progressed to Graves' ophthalmopathy. The material sequenced was blood. The CDR3 DNA follows: TGTGCCAGCAGTTACTCGAGCAACTCGATTGTGGAGACCCAGTACTTC. Translated: CASSYSSNSIVETQYF.